Below are 10 T cell receptor beta chains sequenced from a single sample in a study of OX40 agonist ivuxolimab in advanced cancers. Produced via immunoSEQ multiplex PCR; TCRdb's table is partial and in-frame only. The sample holds 50,000 to 55,000 clones; approximately 80% are singletons and the top ten take 3.9%. The source material was CD4+ or CD8+ T cells sorted from blood, sampled in a trial of the OX40 agonist ivuxolimab. The receptors were gathered from an adult with an advanced solid tumor such as melanoma, head and neck, liver or kidney cancer.

The sample holds a few counts of this clone. V gene TRBV2 combines with J gene TRBJ1-5; D call uncertain. This CDR3 comprises 14 residues. Germline loops: CDR1 SNHLY, CDR2 FYNNEI. The ends were cut back, 4 bases at V and 5 bases at J, with 12 bases in the middle. This CDR3 is CASSGPARDQPQHF. The CDR3 DNA reads as TGTGCCAGCAGTGGGCCTGCTCGGGATCAGCCCCAGCATTTT.

The V gene is TRBV4-3, the J gene TRBJ1-5; D ambiguous. Trimming took 0 bases from V and 2 from J, leaving 11 bases between them. The CDR3 contains 16 residues. CDR1 LGHNA and CDR2 YSLEER come from the germline V gene. CDR3: CASSQDWADGNQPQHF. CDR3 coding DNA: TGCGCCAGCAGCCAAGATTGGGCGGACGGCAATCAGCCCCAGCATTTT.

This rearrangement joins TRBV27 to TRBJ2-7; 9 bases are shared with TRBD1. J was trimmed by 0 bases and V by 0 bases; bases with no gene match: 0. CDR1 and CDR2 from the germline V gene are MNHEY and SMNVEV (reference sequence). CDR3 length equals 15 residues. The CDR3 spells CASSLSDRGSYEQYF. In DNA form, the CDR3 reads TGTGCCAGCAGTTTATCGGACAGGGGCTCCTACGAGCAGTACTTC.

The chain is built from TRBV5-1 and TRBJ1-1; D not certain. Germline V lookup: CDR1 SGHRS, CDR2 YFSETQ. The length of the CDR3 is 15 residues. V was clipped by 1 base and J by 0 bases, with 10 bases between them. The CDR3 here is CASSLSGPVNTEAFF. The DNA for the CDR3 is TGCGCCAGCAGCTTGAGCGGTCCCGTGAACACTGAAGCTTTCTTT.

The sample holds a few counts of this clone. The chain is built from TRBV5-1 and TRBJ2-4; D not resolved. With 4 bases removed from V and 1 base from J, the gap between germline ends came to 15 bases. From germline, CDR1 is SGHRS and CDR2 YFSETQ. CDR3 length equals 16 residues. The chain's CDR3 is CASSPGQLGAKNIQYF. CDR3 coding DNA: TGCGCCAGCAGCCCCGGGCAGCTAGGGGCCAAAAACATTCAGTACTTC. The full variable domain, completed using reference TRBV5-1 and TRBJ2-4, is KAGVTQTPRYLIKTRGQQVTLSCSPISGHRSVSWYQQTPGQGLQFLFEYFSETQRNKGNFPGRFSGRQFSNSRSEMNVSTLELGDSALYLCASSPGQLGAKNIQYFGAGTRLSVL.

This clone rates as medium-sized. V usage is TRBV7-2 and J usage is TRBJ2-7, with unresolved D. V gave up 5 bases and J gave up 3 bases, with 8 bases separating them. CDR1 and CDR2 (germline): SGHTA, FQGNSA. The CDR3 is 12 residues long. In DNA form, the CDR3 reads TGTGCCAGCAGCCCCACTTTCTACGAGCAGTACTTC. Its protein product is CASSPTFYEQYF.

This rearrangement joins TRBV5-1 to TRBJ1-1; 7 positions agree with TRBD1. CDR3 size: 14 residues. Germline V gene lookup returns CDR1 SGHRS and CDR2 YFSETQ. V trimming: 4 bases; J trimming: 3 bases; junction bases outside the gene matches: 6. CDR3 coding DNA: TGCGCCAGCAGCGAACAGGGGATAGACACTGAAGCTTTCTTT. It is translated as CASSEQGIDTEAFF.

V usage is TRBV5-1 and J usage is TRBJ1-1; weak D call: TRBD1 (5 bases). In germline, CDR1 is SGHRS, CDR2 YFSETQ. CDR3 length equals 15 residues. The chain's CDR3 is CASTDPNVGNTEAFF. CDR3 DNA sequence: TGCGCTTCGACAGATCCCAACGTCGGGAACACTGAAGCTTTCTTT. The full variable domain, with the rest looked up from reference TRBV5-1 and TRBJ1-1, is KAGVTQTPRYLIKTRGQQVTLSCSPISGHRSVSWYQQTPGQGLQFLFEYFSETQRNKGNFPGRFSGRQFSNSRSEMNVSTLELGDSALYLCASTDPNVGNTEAFFGQGTRLTVV.

The V call is TRBV14, the J call TRBJ1-2, with unresolved D. The CDR3 runs to 18 residues. Germline lookup yields CDR1 SGHDN and CDR2 FVKESK. Trimming removed 0 bases from V and 5 bases from J, with 22 bases in between. The CDR3 loop is CASSQDSVRTPSWYGYTF. As DNA, the CDR3 is TGTGCCAGCAGCCAAGATTCGGTCAGAACACCATCGTGGTATGGCTACACCTTC.

This chain joins TRBV27 and TRBJ2-3, with unresolved D. V was trimmed by 3 bases and J by 0 bases, leaving 7 bases between them. Looked up from germline, CDR1 is MNHEY and CDR2 is SMNVEV (reference sequence). The CDR3 loop spans 14 amino acids. The CDR3 sequence: CASSFSPSTDTQYF. The CDR3 DNA reads TGTGCCAGCAGTTTCTCCCCTAGCACAGATACGCAGTATTTT.